The 25 T cell receptor beta chains presented below share a single source sample, sequenced in a study of CD4 T cells in relation to SARS-CoV-2 and coronaviruses. No antigen has been identified for these receptors. Profiled with immunoSEQ multiplex PCR; TCRdb holds only in-frame clones, not every one. The table lists 36,000 or so clones, about 80% of them singletons. The sequenced sample consisted of memory CD4+ T cells from PBMCs, cultured in vitro. The receptor source for this set is an adult with COVID-19.

The chain links TRBV7-2 to TRBJ2-7; D may be TRBD1 (7 bases). Germline CDR1 is SGHTA and CDR2 is FQGNSA. The CDR3 runs to 14 residues. Between the trimmed V and J ends, which lost 1 base and 7 bases, there was a span of 14 bases. CDR3 sequence reads: CASSLGQGGREQYF. In nucleotides, the CDR3 is TGTGCCAGCAGCTTAGGGCAGGGGGGACGGGAGCAGTACTTC.

V gene TRBV6-6 combines with J gene TRBJ1-5, with TRBD1 matching over 8 bases. The ends lost 2 bases at V and 5 bases at J; junction bases unmatched: 8. This CDR3 contains 16 residues. Germline-derived CDR1 and CDR2 are MNHNY and SVGAGI (reference sequence). The CDR3 here is CASSYPGQGLYQPQHF. CDR3 sequence (DNA): TGTGCCAGCAGTTACCCCGGACAGGGCCTTTATCAGCCCCAGCATTTT.

The J gene is TRBJ2-2, the V gene TRBV19; D might be TRBD2 (7 bases). V was pared by 4 bases and J by 6 bases, with 12 bases between. The CDR3 consists of 14 residues. Germline values: CDR1 LNHDA, CDR2 SQIVND (reference sequence). CDR3 in amino acids: CASSSGGLPGELFF. Here the CDR3 DNA reads TGTGCCAGTAGTAGCGGGGGCCTGCCCGGGGAGCTGTTTTTT. The complete variable domain, with remaining parts taken from reference TRBV19 and TRBJ2-2, reads DGGITQSPKYLFRKEGQNVTLSCEQNLNHDAMYWYRQDPGQGLRLIYYSQIVNDFQKGDIAEGYSVSREKKESFPLTVTSAQKNPTAFYLCASSSGGLPGELFFGEGSRLTVL.

The CDR3 protein is CASSPGGNAWGDTQYF. The DNA for the CDR3 is TGTGCCAGCTCACCCGGCGGGAACGCTTGGGGAGATACGCAGTATTTT. The gene calls are TRBV18 and TRBJ2-3, with D possibly TRBD2 on 6 matching bases. The CDR3 consists of 16 residues. Germline assignment: CDR1 KGHSH and CDR2 LQKENI. The ends were cut back, 3 bases at V and 5 bases at J, with 18 bases in the middle.

This sequence joins TRBV7-2 and TRBJ2-1; D gene uncertain. The CDR3 runs to 15 residues. Trimming shortened V by 7 bases and J by 0 bases, and 13 bases separated the two germline ends. CDR1 and CDR2 (germline): SGHTA, FQGNSA. The CDR3: CASMLRYRSYNEQFF. The CDR3, as DNA: TGTGCCAGCATGCTAAGGTACCGCTCCTACAATGAGCAGTTCTTC. Supplemented by reference TRBV7-2 and TRBJ2-1, the full variable domain reads GAGVSQSPSNKVTEKGKDVELRCDPISGHTALYWYRQSLGQGLEFLIYFQGNSAPDKSGLPSDRFSAERTGGSVSTLTIQRTQQEDSAVYLCASMLRYRSYNEQFFGPGTRLTVL.

This clone is labeled medium-sized (0.01 to 0.1%). V and J are TRBV28 and TRBJ2-5, with TRBD2 matching over 10 bases. The J segment lost 2 bases and the V segment lost 3 bases, leaving 9 bases of the junction unmatched. The germline V gene has CDR1 MDHEN and CDR2 SYDVKM. This CDR3 has 17 residues. The CDR3 region has the DNA TGTGCCAGCAGTTTGTCTAGCGGGAGAGGCCGGCAAGAGACCCAGTACTTC. This codes for CASSLSSGRGRQETQYF.

J is TRBJ1-5 and V is TRBV5-1; D remains ambiguous. V lost 2 bases to trimming and J lost 0 bases, with 3 bases between them. The CDR3 has 13 amino acids. From germline, CDR1 is SGHRS and CDR2 YFSETQ. As DNA, the CDR3 is TGCGCCAGCAGCTTATCTAGCAATCAGCCCCAGCATTTT. Its translation: CASSLSSNQPQHF. Full variable domain (outside the CDR3, taken from reference TRBV5-1 and TRBJ1-5): KAGVTQTPRYLIKTRGQQVTLSCSPISGHRSVSWYQQTPGQGLQFLFEYFSETQRNKGNFPGRFSGRQFSNSRSEMNVSTLELGDSALYLCASSLSSNQPQHFGDGTRLSIL.

The chain joins TRBV5-1 to TRBJ1-2; D not resolved. Trimming removed 0 bases at V and 5 bases at J, with 11 bases between. Germline lookup yields CDR1 SGHRS and CDR2 YFSETQ. This CDR3 is built from 14 residues. The CDR3 DNA follows: TGCGCCAGCAGCTTGGAAGGTGGAGGGTATGGCTACACCTTC. Its protein is CASSLEGGGYGYTF.

The chain has TRBV4-2 and TRBJ1-1, with D maybe TRBD1 (5 bases). Germline CDR1 reads LGHNA; CDR2 reads YNFKEQ. V was shortened by 3 bases and J by 11 bases, with 19 bases between the two germline ends. The CDR3 runs 14 residues. The CDR3: CASSHSQTDRWAFF. The CDR3 nucleotides read TGTGCCAGCAGCCACTCCCAGACAGACAGATGGGCTTTCTTT.

The V and J genes are TRBV7-6 and TRBJ2-1, with 14 bases lining up with TRBD2. Germline-derived CDR1 and CDR2 are SGHVS and FNYEAQ. With V trimmed by 1 base and J by 3 bases, 5 bases remained unmatched. This CDR3 region has 18 residues. CDR3 coding DNA: TGTGCCAGCAGCTTAGGACTAGCGGGAGGGACTCTCTACAATGAGCAGTTCTTC. As protein: CASSLGLAGGTLYNEQFF.

The chain carries TRBV5-4 and TRBJ1-1; D might be TRBD1 (5 bases). The CDR3 contains 16 residues. Germline lookup yields CDR1 SGHNT and CDR2 YYREEE (reference sequence). Trimming took 5 bases from V and 0 from J, leaving 17 bases between them. The chain's CDR3 is CASRDAGFGVNTEAFF. CDR3 nucleotide sequence: TGTGCCAGCAGGGACGCAGGGTTCGGGGTGAACACTGAAGCTTTCTTT.

This clone has only a few counts. This rearrangement joins TRBV7-2 to TRBJ2-1, with 10 bases aligning to TRBD2. The V and J ends lost 1 base and 8 bases, in that order; junction bases with no gene match: 5. Germline assignment: CDR1 SGHTA and CDR2 FQGNSA. The CDR3 is made up of 15 amino acids. CDR3 bases: TGTGCCAGCAGCTTAGAAGCGGGAGGGCCCCATGAGCAGTTCTTC. Translating gives CASSLEAGGPHEQFF.

The J gene is TRBJ1-4, the V gene TRBV3-1 (or the pseudogene TRBV3-2), with 10 bases fitting TRBD1. V gave up 2 bases and J gave up 7 bases; unmatched junction bases: 7. Germline V gives CDR1 LGHDT, CDR2 YNNKEL (reference sequence). CDR3 length: 16 residues. CDR3 coding DNA: TGTGCCAGCAGCCAAACGACACGGGACAGGGGTGAAAAACTGTTTTTT. Translated: CASSQTTRDRGEKLFF.

The V and J genes are TRBV2 and TRBJ2-5; the D gene is possibly TRBD1 (6 bases). Germline lookup yields CDR1 SNHLY and CDR2 FYNNEI. This CDR3 is 16 amino acids long. Trimming removed 7 bases from V and 3 bases from J, with 21 bases in between. CDR3 bases: TGTGCCAGCATTACAGGGCCTGGCACTAGAGAAGAGACCCAGTACTTC. Translated, it gives CASITGPGTREETQYF.

V gene TRBV11-1 combines with J gene TRBJ2-2; D uncertain. The CDR3 is 13 residues long. Looked up from germline, CDR1 is SGHAT and CDR2 is FQDESV (reference sequence). V lost 6 bases, J lost 4 bases, and 9 bases lay in between. CDR3 DNA sequence: TGTGCCAGCAGACGGCAAAGCACCGGGGAGCTGTTTTTT. Residues: CASRRQSTGELFF.

The chain employs TRBV20-1 and TRBJ1-5; D may be TRBD1 (5 bases). V was cut by 3 bases and J by 4 bases, with 13 bases left in between. This CDR3 spans 14 amino acids. Germline V CDR1 and CDR2: DFQATT, SNEGSKA (reference sequence). This CDR3 is CSASKTDENQPQHF. CDR3 DNA: TGCAGTGCTAGTAAGACAGACGAGAATCAGCCCCAGCATTTT.

This clone was picked up one time. CDR3 sequence reads: CASVSMGNTEAFF. CDR3 nucleotide sequence: TGTGCCAGCGTTTCTATGGGGAACACTGAAGCTTTCTTT. The rearrangement joins TRBV5-4 to TRBJ1-1; D gene uncertain. Germline CDR1 and CDR2: SGHNT and YYREEE (reference sequence). The CDR3 has 13 residues. V was cut by 7 bases and J by 1 base, with 11 bases left in between. The complete variable domain, with remaining parts taken from reference TRBV5-4 and TRBJ1-1, reads ETGVTQSPTHLIKTRGQQVTLRCSSQSGHNTVSWYQQALGQGPQFIFQYYREEENGRGNFPPRFSGLQFPNYSSELNVNALELDDSALYLCASVSMGNTEAFFGQGTRLTVV.

The chain joins TRBV5-8 to TRBJ1-5, with 10 bases matching TRBD1. The CDR3 is made up of 16 amino acids. Germline lookup yields CDR1 SGHTS and CDR2 YDEGEE. The ends lost 0 bases at V and 5 bases at J; junction bases unmatched: 5. CDR3 amino acids: CASSLGPGQGYQPQHF. The DNA of the CDR3 is TGTGCCAGCAGCTTGGGACCGGGACAGGGGTATCAGCCCCAGCATTTT.

This chain uses TRBV9 with TRBJ1-5; no clear D gene. Trimming cost V 0 bases and J 2 bases, with 6 bases left between them. The CDR3 loop spans 14 amino acids. Germline CDR1 reads SGDLS; CDR2 reads YYNGEE. CDR3 protein: CASSVDGGNQPQHF. In DNA form, the CDR3 reads TGTGCCAGCAGCGTAGATGGCGGCAATCAGCCCCAGCATTTT.

The CDR3, as DNA: TGTGCCAGCAGTTTATCCGGCTTGGGGGGACAGACCCAGCATTTT. It specifies CASSLSGLGGQTQHF. The genes are TRBV28 and TRBJ1-5; 7 bases align to TRBD1. The CDR3 contains 15 residues. The V segment lost 1 base and the J segment 11 bases; nucleotides outside the gene matches: 11. In germline, CDR1 is MDHEN, CDR2 SYDVKM.

The chain recombines TRBV19 with TRBJ2-7, with D perhaps TRBD2 (6 bases). Between the trimmed V and J ends, which lost 1 base and 2 bases, there was a span of 12 bases. CDR1 is LNHDA and CDR2 is SQIVND in the germline V gene (reference sequence). The CDR3 loop spans 15 amino acids. The CDR3 DNA follows: TGTGCCAGTAGTATAGTTGGAGGGACCCCCTACGAGCAGTACTTC. This translates into CASSIVGGTPYEQYF.

This clone was counted only a few times. This chain links TRBV3-1 (or the pseudogene TRBV3-2) with TRBJ1-1; 8 nucleotides align to TRBD1. The CDR3 is made up of 14 amino acids. V gave up 5 bases and J gave up 3 bases; unmatched junction bases: 5. Germline CDR1 LGHDT, CDR2 YNNKEL (reference sequence). This chain's CDR3 is CASSVQGAHTEAFF. The CDR3 nucleotides are TGTGCCAGCAGCGTGCAGGGGGCTCACACTGAAGCTTTCTTT.

This clone was recorded only once. V is TRBV29-1 and J is TRBJ1-6; D is ambiguous. The V gene lost 4 bases and the J gene lost 5 bases, with 9 bases spanning the gap. In germline, CDR1 is SQVTM, CDR2 ANQGSEA. This CDR3 comprises 13 residues. In DNA form, the CDR3 reads TGCAGCGTTGCACAAGACAATAATTCACCCCTCCACTTT. Protein sequence: CSVAQDNNSPLHF.

The chain is built from TRBV2 and TRBJ2-6; unclear D gene. The CDR3 has 15 amino acids. V gave up 3 bases and J gave up 2 bases, with 8 bases separating them. Germline V lookup: CDR1 SNHLY, CDR2 FYNNEI. The CDR3, as DNA: TGTGCCAGCAGTGAGTGGCAGGCTGGGGCCAACGTCCTGACTTTC. Translation gives CASSEWQAGANVLTF.

The chain employs TRBV7-9 and TRBJ2-6, with 9 bases lining up with TRBD1. Germline loops: CDR1 SEHNR, CDR2 FQNEAQ (reference sequence). With 10 bases clipped from V and 4 bases from J, the junction kept 11 bases outside the gene matches. This CDR3 spans 16 amino acids. This CDR3 is CANPDRGIPGANVLTF. CDR3 nucleotide sequence: TGTGCCAACCCGGACAGGGGAATTCCGGGGGCCAACGTCCTGACTTTC.